One sample yielded the 27 T cell receptor beta chains listed below, sequenced in a study of Ad26.COV2.S vaccination and SARS-CoV-2 variants. Treatment meaning: roughly 18 received Ad26.COV2.S at low or high dose, single or two shots; about 5 received placebo; per-sample allocation not given. The samples date from day 63 after the first vaccine or placebo injection. The method was immunoSEQ multiplex PCR; TCRdb's version includes in-frame clones alone and lacks a portion of them. The top ten hold approximately 4.5% of the sample, which has around 450,000 clones, about 92% seen once. Material: peripheral blood, obtained in a trial of Ad26.COV2.S vaccine versus placebo. These receptor sequences come from a person between 18 and 65 years old who received the Ad26.COV2.S COVID-19 vaccine or a placebo.

The V call is TRBV27, the J call TRBJ2-7; no definite D call. Germline V CDR1 and CDR2: MNHEY, SMNVEV (reference sequence). This CDR3 is built from 14 residues. Deletions cut 5 bases from V and 5 bases from J, with 16 bases between. The CDR3 is CASSPDSFRHEQYF. The CDR3 DNA sequence: TGTGCCAGCAGTCCCGACTCGTTCCGCCACGAGCAGTACTTC.

The gene calls are TRBV9 and TRBJ2-7, with D perhaps given as TRBD1 or TRBD2 (5 bases each). CDR3 length: 13 amino acids. V was cut by 4 bases and J by 7 bases, with 15 bases left in between. Germline CDR1 SGDLS, CDR2 YYNGEE. The CDR3, as DNA: TGTGCCAGCAGCCCCGGGACGACGGGGGAGCAGTACTTC. Protein product: CASSPGTTGEQYF.

This clone has only a few counts. The chain is built from TRBV28 and TRBJ2-7; TRBD1 matches 9 bases. This CDR3 region has 15 residues. V shed 2 bases, J shed 7 bases, and the junction held 9 bases outside the gene matches. In germline, CDR1 is MDHEN, CDR2 SYDVKM. DNA for the CDR3: TGTGCCAGCAGTTTACTTGGGACAGGGAGTCGGGAGCAGTACTTC. Its protein is CASSLLGTGSREQYF. The complete variable domain, with remaining parts taken from reference TRBV28 and TRBJ2-7, reads DVKVTQSSRYLVKRTGEKVFLECVQDMDHENMFWYRQDPGLGLRLIYFSYDVKMKEKGDIPEGYSVSREKKERFSLILESASTNQTSMYLCASSLLGTGSREQYFGPGTRLTVT.

The chain links TRBV19 to TRBJ2-2; a possible D gene is TRBD1 (6 bases). CDR3 size: 14 residues. Germline CDR1 is LNHDA and CDR2 is SQIVND (reference sequence). V gave up 1 base and J gave up 4 bases, with 7 bases separating them. Written as DNA, the CDR3 is TGTGCCAGTAGTATAGCAGGGGTCACCGGGGAGCTGTTTTTT. Residues: CASSIAGVTGELFF.

This chain joins TRBV7-3 and TRBJ2-1; 12 nucleotides align to TRBD2. The V and J ends lost 6 bases and 4 bases, in that order; junction bases with no gene match: 1. The CDR3 contains 14 residues. Germline loops: CDR1 SGHTA, CDR2 FQGTGA. CDR3 coding DNA: TGTGCCAGCAGTCTAGCGGGAGGGTACAATGAGCAGTTCTTC. Its translation is CASSLAGGYNEQFF.

The chain combines TRBV2 with TRBJ2-5; 8 bases line up with TRBD1. CDR1 and CDR2 (germline): SNHLY, FYNNEI. Trimming took 2 bases from V and 2 from J; bases not matched to a gene: 4. This CDR3 is built from 15 residues. The CDR3 loop reads CASSESGTGQETQYF. The CDR3 nucleotides are TGTGCCAGCAGTGAATCCGGGACAGGTCAAGAGACCCAGTACTTC.

This sequence joins TRBV7-2 and TRBJ2-1; 8 positions agree with TRBD2. With 3 bases clipped from V and 2 bases from J, the junction kept 3 bases outside the gene matches. CDR3 size: 15 residues. Germline V gene lookup returns CDR1 SGHTA and CDR2 FQGNSA. The CDR3 DNA reads TGTGCCAGCAGCTTTAGCGGGGTCGCCTACAATGAGCAGTTCTTC. Encoded protein: CASSFSGVAYNEQFF.

The genes are TRBV11-2 and TRBJ2-6; 7 nucleotides line up with TRBD1. Germline V gene data show CDR1 as SGHAT and CDR2 as FQNNGV. The ends lost 3 bases at V and 4 bases at J; junction bases unmatched: 3. This CDR3 region has 15 residues. The CDR3 loop is CASSFKGAGANVLTF. DNA for the CDR3: TGTGCCAGCAGCTTTAAGGGGGCAGGGGCCAACGTCCTGACTTTC.

The chain recombines TRBV6-5 with TRBJ2-1; 9 bases are a match to TRBD1. Germline-derived CDR1 and CDR2 are MNHEY and SVGAGI. V shed 8 bases and J 5 bases; nucleotides not matched to a gene: 4. The CDR3 is 13 residues long. The CDR3 sequence: CASGWTGDNEQFF. The CDR3 nucleotides read TGTGCCAGCGGGTGGACAGGGGACAATGAGCAGTTCTTC.

This clone has just one count. This sequence joins TRBV27 and TRBJ2-6; D remains unclear. The CDR3 is 15 residues long. Germline CDR1 and CDR2: MNHEY and SMNVEV (reference sequence). The V end lost 6 bases, the J end lost 0 bases, and 9 bases lay between the germline ends. The DNA for the CDR3 is TGTGCCAGCAGATCAGGTTACTCTGGGGCCAACGTCCTGACTTTC. Amino acid sequence: CASRSGYSGANVLTF. Based on the CDR3 plus reference TRBV27 and TRBJ2-6, the full variable domain is EAQVTQNPRYLITVTGKKLTVTCSQNMNHEYMSWYRQDPGLGLRQIYYSMNVEVTDKGDVPEGYKVSRKEKRNFPLILESPSPNQTSLYFCASRSGYSGANVLTFGAGSRLTVL.

The gene calls are TRBV29-1 and TRBJ2-7; TRBD1 might be the D (7 bases). Trimming left V 3 bases short and J 1 base short, with 13 bases between. This CDR3 spans 14 amino acids. Per germline, CDR1 SQVTM and CDR2 ANQGSEA. DNA of the CDR3: TGCAGCGTTGACATGGGGGGACAGTCCTACGAGCAGTACTTC. This gives the protein CSVDMGGQSYEQYF.

This chain connects TRBV28 to TRBJ2-5; possible D gene TRBD1, 6 bases. V was trimmed by 1 base and J by 2 bases, leaving 14 bases between them. CDR1 and CDR2 from the germline V gene are MDHEN and SYDVKM. The CDR3 contains 16 residues. CDR3: CASSLLAGAGQETQYF. CDR3 DNA sequence: TGTGCCAGCAGTTTATTAGCAGGGGCCGGACAAGAGACCCAGTACTTC.

This clone was counted a few times. The V gene is TRBV13, the J gene TRBJ1-6; 12 bases align to TRBD1. The CDR3 runs to 15 residues. Losses at the gene ends were 2 bases for V and 10 bases for J; bases not matched to a gene: 3. The germline V gene encodes CDR1 PRHDT and CDR2 FYEKMQ (reference sequence). CDR3 nucleotides: TGTGCCAGCAGCTTACGGGACAGGGGGCTATCACCCCTCCACTTT. It specifies CASSLRDRGLSPLHF.

The V gene is TRBV3-1 (or the pseudogene TRBV3-2), the J gene TRBJ1-6, with TRBD1 matching over 9 bases. CDR1 is LGHDT, CDR2 YNNKEL, per germline (reference sequence). V was pared by 3 bases and J by 7 bases, with 4 bases of the junction left unmatched. The length of the CDR3 is 15 residues. CDR3 in amino acids: CASSQGQGINSPLHF. The CDR3 nucleotides read TGTGCCAGCAGCCAGGGACAGGGTATCAATTCACCCCTCCACTTT.

The chain links TRBV27 to TRBJ1-3, with 9 bases identical to TRBD1. V dropped 5 bases and J dropped 4; count of bases not matched to a gene: 6. The CDR3 runs to 15 residues. Germline CDR1 MNHEY, CDR2 SMNVEV (reference sequence). The CDR3 here is CASSPRDRAGNTIYF. As DNA, the CDR3 is TGTGCCAGCAGTCCTCGGGACAGGGCCGGAAACACCATATATTTT.

This clone has at least ten counts. V usage is TRBV7-9 and J usage is TRBJ1-2; D not resolved. Trimming stripped 1 base from V and 8 bases from J, with 14 bases between. Germline CDR1 and CDR2: SEHNR and FQNEAQ (reference sequence). This CDR3 spans 14 amino acids. CDR3 coding DNA: TGTGCCAGCAGCTTAGGGATGGGTTCAGGCGGCTACACCTTC. As protein: CASSLGMGSGGYTF.

V usage is TRBV7-2 and J usage is TRBJ1-2; 10 bases line up with TRBD1. J gave up 6 bases and V 1 base, and 5 bases lay outside the gene matches. CDR3 length: 15 residues. Germline loops: CDR1 SGHTA, CDR2 FQGNSA. For the CDR3, the DNA is TGTGCCAGCAGCTTAGGATTGGACAGGGGGGATGGCTACACCTTC. Residues: CASSLGLDRGDGYTF.

This clone showed up just once. The J gene is TRBJ2-2, the V gene TRBV18; TRBD1 is a possible D gene (6 bases). Germline V lookup: CDR1 KGHSH, CDR2 LQKENI. The CDR3 extends over 17 amino acids. V was trimmed by 3 bases and J by 1 base, leaving 15 bases between them. CDR3 DNA sequence: TGTGCCAGCTCACCGTCAGTGGTACAGGGGAACACCGGGGAGCTGTTTTTT. It yields the protein CASSPSVVQGNTGELFF.

V and J are TRBV18 and TRBJ1-1; D possibly corresponds to TRBD1 (5 bases). V was cut by 1 base and J by 5 bases, with 11 bases left in between. Per the germline V gene, CDR1 is KGHSH and CDR2 is LQKENI. This CDR3 comprises 14 residues. Here the CDR3 DNA reads TGTGCCAGCTCACCACGGGGGGGAGATACTGAAGCTTTCTTT. It is translated as CASSPRGGDTEAFF.

Comment on this clone: Relative to the germline gene, one junction end is altered; a read error may explain this. This chain links TRBV27 with TRBJ2-7; D perhaps matches TRBD2 (6 bases). Germline V lookup: CDR1 MNHEY, CDR2 SMNVEV (reference sequence). CDR3 length: 13 amino acids. The DNA for the CDR3 is TGTGCCAGCACCCTTTTGTCGGGGGACCCCATAGTCTTC. Protein sequence: CASTLLSGDPIVF.

The chain uses TRBV9 and TRBJ2-7, with D unresolved. The V end lost 3 bases, the J end lost 2 bases, and 0 bases lay between the germline ends. The CDR3 loop spans 10 amino acids. Per the germline V gene, CDR1 is SGDLS and CDR2 is YYNGEE. CDR3 residues: CASSAYEQYF. The CDR3 DNA reads as TGTGCCAGCAGCGCCTACGAGCAGTACTTC.

This clone showed up just once. The chain links TRBV19 to TRBJ2-1, with 11 bases lining up with TRBD2. CDR1 is LNHDA, CDR2 SQIVND, per germline (reference sequence). Unmatched junction bases numbered 4, after V lost 3 bases and J lost 6 bases. This CDR3 comprises 15 residues. The CDR3 region has the DNA TGTGCCAGTAGTATTACTAGCGGGAGCTTCAATGAGCAGTTCTTC. It encodes CASSITSGSFNEQFF.

The V and J genes are TRBV28 and TRBJ2-1; 12 positions match TRBD1. V gave up 2 bases and J gave up 8 bases; unmatched junction bases: 4. The germline V gene encodes CDR1 MDHEN and CDR2 SYDVKM. CDR3 length: 15 amino acids. As DNA, the CDR3 is TGTGCCAGCAGTTTACCGGGACAGGGGGCCTATGAGCAGTTCTTC. Translation: CASSLPGQGAYEQFF.

CDR3 amino acids: CASSPKEGVSNQPQHF. The CDR3, as DNA: TGCGCCAGCAGCCCTAAAGAGGGGGTGAGCAATCAGCCCCAGCATTTT. This chain connects TRBV4-1 to TRBJ1-5, with D maybe TRBD1 (6 bases). Germline CDR1 is MGHRA and CDR2 is YSYEKL. The CDR3 covers 16 residues. Trimming left V 4 bases short and J 1 base short, with 14 bases between.

In DNA, the CDR3 is TGTGCCAGCAGCCCTTCTAGCGGGAGAGAGGGCGAGCAGTACTTC. This codes for CASSPSSGREGEQYF. This sequence joins TRBV3-1 (or the pseudogene TRBV3-2) and TRBJ2-7; 10 nucleotides match TRBD2. Germline V CDR1 and CDR2: LGHDT, YNNKEL (reference sequence). This CDR3 has 15 residues. The V and J ends lost 4 bases and 6 bases, in that order; junction bases with no gene match: 9.

V is TRBV2 and J is TRBJ2-3, with 7 bases aligning to TRBD2. CDR3 length: 16 amino acids. Germline CDR1 is SNHLY and CDR2 is FYNNEI. V trimming: 1 base; J trimming: 6 bases; junction bases outside the gene matches: 10. This CDR3 reads CASSEGGGERLDTQYF. Written as DNA, the CDR3 is TGTGCCAGCAGTGAAGGGGGGGGAGAACGGTTGGATACGCAGTATTTT.

The CDR3 loop reads CASSHRQDEQYF. The CDR3 DNA reads TGTGCCAGCAGCCATAGACAGGACGAGCAGTACTTC. The chain carries TRBV13 and TRBJ2-7; tentatively, D is TRBD1 (6 bases). V dropped 5 bases and J dropped 5 bases, with 10 bases sitting between them. The CDR3 covers 12 residues. Germline V CDR1 and CDR2: PRHDT, FYEKMQ (reference sequence).